One and the same sample provided the 30 T cell receptor beta chains below, sequenced in a study of shared clonotypes between healthy human individuals. TCRdb's table, derived via immunoSEQ multiplex PCR, lists solely in-frame clones and lacks some. This repertoire shows about 110,000 clones, about 63% found once; its top ten account for about 25%. The sample was memory CD8+ T cells sorted from blood. Subset in this sample: CD45RO+ cells pooled with CCR7-negative TemRA cells. The receptor set was obtained from a woman aged 25 to 39 in good health.

The genes are TRBV2 and TRBJ2-7; no clear D gene. Trimming stripped 5 bases from V and 3 bases from J, with 8 bases between. CDR1 SNHLY and CDR2 FYNNEI come from the germline V gene. This CDR3 has 12 residues. CDR3 bases: TGTGCCAGCAGTTCCATGGGCTACGAGCAGTACTTC. Translating gives CASSSMGYEQYF.

Details on this clone: Germline is not matched at one junction end, which may reflect a read error. V usage is TRBV2 and J usage is TRBJ2-7; D not resolved. Per the germline V gene, CDR1 is SNHLY and CDR2 is FYNNEI. The CDR3 loop spans 15 amino acids. Here the CDR3 reads CASSKARSPSYEQYF. CDR3 DNA: TGTGCCAGCAGTAAAGCCAGGTCCCCCTCCTACGAGCAGTACTTC.

This chain joins TRBV5-5 and TRBJ1-2; 8 bases agree with TRBD1. The germline V gene has CDR1 SGHKS and CDR2 YYEKEE (reference sequence). The CDR3 totals 14 residues. The V and J ends lost 4 bases and 4 bases, in that order; junction bases with no gene match: 6. The CDR3 here is CASSVGQGGYGYTF. DNA of the CDR3: TGTGCCAGCAGCGTCGGACAGGGAGGCTATGGCTACACCTTC.

Concerning this clone: A clone one base away is much larger, so this may be a read error. V and J are TRBV6-4 and TRBJ2-3; TRBD1 is a possible D gene (6 bases). The CDR3 runs 13 residues. Between the trimmed V and J ends, which lost 3 bases and 4 bases, there was a span of 8 bases. Germline assignment: CDR1 MRHNA and CDR2 SNTAGT. The CDR3 reads CASSEGGADTQYF. As DNA, the CDR3 is TGTGCCAGCAGTGAAGGGGGAGCAGATACGCAGTATTTT.

The V and J genes are TRBV4-1 and TRBJ2-6; possibly TRBD1 for D (5 bases). The CDR3 has 16 amino acids. The germline CDR1 and CDR2 sequences are MGHRA and YSYEKL. Deletions cut 5 bases from V and 3 bases from J, with 14 bases between. The CDR3 protein is CASSYSQGFGANVLTF. The CDR3 DNA reads TGCGCCAGCAGCTATAGCCAGGGTTTTGGGGCCAACGTCCTGACTTTC.

The chain joins TRBV11-1 to TRBJ2-7, with D maybe TRBD1 (6 bases). The germline V gene encodes CDR1 SGHAT and CDR2 FQDESV (reference sequence). V was cut by 5 bases and J by 5 bases, with 22 bases left in between. The CDR3 spans 16 residues. For the CDR3, the DNA is TGTGCCAGCAGCCGCTCAAGCACAGGGTTTCTCAACGAGCAGTACTTC. Its translation is CASSRSSTGFLNEQYF. The variable domain in full, with the rest retrieved from reference TRBV11-1 and TRBJ2-7, is EAEVAQSPRYKITEKSQAVAFWCDPISGHATLYWYRQILGQGPELLVQFQDESVVDDSQLPKDRFSAERLKGVDSTLKIQPAELGDSAMYLCASSRSSTGFLNEQYFGPGTRLTVT.

The gene calls are TRBV28 and TRBJ2-2; D might be TRBD1 (5 bases). The V end was cut by 3 bases, the J end by 4 bases, with 9 bases between. The CDR3 runs 14 residues. Germline CDR1 MDHEN, CDR2 SYDVKM. The DNA of the CDR3 is TGTGCCAGCAGTTTCCGACAGCTCACCGGGGAGCTGTTTTTT. Translation gives CASSFRQLTGELFF.

This clone was recorded once. V and J are TRBV9 and TRBJ2-5, with 8 bases aligning to TRBD2. Losses at the gene ends were 2 bases for V and 0 bases for J; bases not matched to a gene: 3. The CDR3 covers 15 residues. Germline loops: CDR1 SGDLS, CDR2 YYNGEE. The CDR3 coding sequence is TGTGCCAGCAGCGTTCGCGGGAGGTACCAAGAGACCCAGTACTTC. Translation: CASSVRGRYQETQYF.

The rearrangement uses TRBV13 and TRBJ2-1; the D is unclear. V was cut by 5 bases and J by 7 bases, with 9 bases left in between. Germline CDR1 is PRHDT and CDR2 is FYEKMQ (reference sequence). This CDR3 spans 12 amino acids. CDR3: CASSLETNEQFF. In DNA form, the CDR3 reads TGTGCCAGCAGCCTAGAAACTAATGAGCAGTTCTTC.

The V call is TRBV5-1, the J call TRBJ2-1; 13 bases agree with TRBD2. Per the germline V gene, CDR1 is SGHRS and CDR2 is YFSETQ. The CDR3 sequence is 15 residues long. The V and J ends lost 4 bases and 9 bases, in that order; junction bases with no gene match: 7. The CDR3 region has the DNA TGCGCCAGCAGCCCGCGGACTAGCGGGAGCGGTGAGCAGTTCTTC. Encoded protein: CASSPRTSGSGEQFF.

The V gene is TRBV28, the J gene TRBJ2-7; D might be TRBD2 (6 bases). The germline V gene encodes CDR1 MDHEN and CDR2 SYDVKM. The CDR3 sequence is 15 residues long. Trimming cost V 3 bases and J 2 bases, with 14 bases left between them. This chain's CDR3 is CASSFWRAKAYEQYF. CDR3 DNA sequence: TGTGCCAGCAGTTTTTGGAGGGCCAAGGCCTACGAGCAGTACTTC.

The chain joins TRBV27 to TRBJ2-7; the match to TRBD1 covers 7 bases. The length of the CDR3 is 12 residues. The J segment lost 7 bases and the V segment lost 7 bases, leaving 7 bases of the junction unmatched. Germline V CDR1 and CDR2: MNHEY, SMNVEV (reference sequence). The CDR3 here is CASKTGSGEQYF. In DNA form, the CDR3 reads TGTGCCAGCAAGACAGGGTCGGGGGAGCAGTACTTC.

Comments on this clone: The sample carries other DNA sequences with the same CDR3. J is TRBJ2-7 and V is TRBV19; 7 bases match TRBD1. Germline CDR1 is LNHDA and CDR2 is SQIVND (reference sequence). This CDR3 is built from 15 residues. With V trimmed by 5 bases and J by 2 bases, 9 bases remained unmatched. CDR3 nucleotide sequence: TGTGCCAGTAGTCCTCACAGGGGACGACCCTACGAGCAGTACTTC. Translated: CASSPHRGRPYEQYF.

V usage is TRBV19 and J usage is TRBJ2-1; the match to TRBD2 covers 9 bases. The CDR3 spans 13 residues. Germline assignment: CDR1 LNHDA and CDR2 SQIVND (reference sequence). V shed 6 bases, J shed 7 bases, and the junction held 4 bases outside the gene matches. In DNA form, the CDR3 reads TGTGCCAGTAGCAGCGGGAGGAGAAATGAGCAGTTCTTC. Amino acids: CASSSGRRNEQFF. The whole variable domain, filled in from reference TRBV19 and TRBJ2-1, reads DGGITQSPKYLFRKEGQNVTLSCEQNLNHDAMYWYRQDPGQGLRLIYYSQIVNDFQKGDIAEGYSVSREKKESFPLTVTSAQKNPTAFYLCASSSGRRNEQFFGPGTRLTVL.

The chain combines TRBV11-2 with TRBJ2-1; D unclear. The germline gives CDR1 SGHAT, CDR2 FQNNGV. V lost 0 bases, J lost 12 bases, and 9 bases lay in between. The CDR3 runs to 12 residues. The CDR3 sequence is CASSLDSARQFF. CDR3 nucleotide sequence: TGTGCCAGCAGCTTAGATTCCGCGCGGCAGTTCTTC.

This chain uses TRBV7-6 with TRBJ1-2; 9 nucleotides align to TRBD1. The CDR3 is 13 amino acids. The germline gives CDR1 SGHVS, CDR2 FNYEAQ. The trim removed 5 bases at V and 6 bases at J, leaving 4 bases unmatched. CDR3 in amino acids: CASSQDRGDGYTF. Written as DNA, the CDR3 is TGTGCCAGCAGCCAGGACAGGGGTGATGGCTACACCTTC.

The V gene is TRBV11-2, the J gene TRBJ1-2; D not resolved. This CDR3 region has 11 residues. Trimming removed 3 bases at V and 2 bases at J, with 1 base between. The germline V gene encodes CDR1 SGHAT and CDR2 FQNNGV. This CDR3 is CASSLNYGYTF. CDR3 DNA sequence: TGTGCCAGCAGCTTGAACTATGGCTACACCTTC.

This chain links TRBV5-4 with TRBJ2-6, with D unresolved. Germline V gene lookup returns CDR1 SGHNT and CDR2 YYREEE (reference sequence). V was trimmed by 4 bases and J by 2 bases, leaving 16 bases between them. The CDR3 is 17 amino acids. CDR3 sequence: CASSPRHGLAGANVLTF. CDR3 nucleotides: TGTGCCAGCAGCCCTAGACATGGGCTTGCTGGGGCCAACGTCCTGACTTTC.

This clone was picked up one time. The genes are TRBV5-6 and TRBJ2-1; 11 positions agree with TRBD2. Per the germline V gene, CDR1 is SGHDT and CDR2 is YYEEEE. The CDR3 spans 17 residues. Unmatched junction bases numbered 12, after V lost 4 bases and J lost 6 bases. Here the CDR3 reads CASSRITTSGKFNEQFF. The DNA of the CDR3 is TGTGCCAGCAGCCGTATTACGACTAGCGGGAAGTTCAATGAGCAGTTCTTC.

CDR3 nucleotide sequence: TGTGCCAGCAGTTTTGAGGCCGCTAGCACAGATACGCAGTATTTT. Protein sequence: CASSFEAASTDTQYF. The chain is built from TRBV28 and TRBJ2-3; D gene ambiguous. Germline CDR1 reads MDHEN; CDR2 reads SYDVKM. The CDR3 totals 15 residues. Trimming pared 3 bases from V and 0 bases from J, leaving 10 bases between.

The rearrangement uses TRBV5-1 and TRBJ2-3; D is possibly TRBD2 (6 bases). Germline V CDR1 and CDR2: SGHRS, YFSETQ. This CDR3 has 14 residues. V shed 9 bases and J shed 0 bases, with 14 bases lying between them. The CDR3: CATALAISTDTQYF. The CDR3 nucleotides are TGCGCCACCGCGCTAGCGATTAGCACAGATACGCAGTATTTT.

This clone was seen once. J is TRBJ1-1 and V is TRBV5-1, with 8 positions matching TRBD1. After removal of 2 bases from V and 2 bases from J, the junction contained 5 bases not matched to a gene. Germline values: CDR1 SGHRS, CDR2 YFSETQ. This CDR3 has 15 residues. The CDR3 spells CASSFGTGENTEAFF. The CDR3, as DNA: TGCGCCAGCAGCTTCGGGACAGGAGAAAACACTGAAGCTTTCTTT.

This clone was picked up many times. The CDR3 spells CAISPGLEQYF. CDR3 coding DNA: TGTGCCATCAGTCCGGGACTCGAGCAGTACTTC. The genes are TRBV10-3 and TRBJ2-7; weak D call: TRBD2 (6 bases). Trimming removed 5 bases at V and 6 bases at J, with 8 bases between. CDR1 is ENHRY, CDR2 SYGVKD, per germline. CDR3 length: 11 amino acids.

This clone was seen a single time. This chain uses TRBV6-5 with TRBJ2-3; tentatively, D is TRBD2 (7 bases). The CDR3 is 14 residues long. V shed 5 bases and J shed 2 bases, with 11 bases lying between them. CDR1 MNHEY and CDR2 SVGAGI come from the germline V gene. CDR3 DNA: TGTGCCAGCAGTGAGGGGGGGTCCACAGATACGCAGTATTTT. Translating it yields CASSEGGSTDTQYF.

The chain has TRBV10-1 and TRBJ2-3; D is possibly TRBD2 (5 bases). The germline gives CDR1 WNHNN, CDR2 SYGVQD (reference sequence). Trimming removed 11 bases at V and 5 bases at J, with 20 bases between. This CDR3 region has 14 residues. CDR3 coding DNA: TGCGCCCCATTGGGCCGGGATGGTTTAGATACGCAGTATTTT. This gives the protein CAPLGRDGLDTQYF.

This clone was seen a handful of times. The CDR3 DNA follows: TGTGCCACCAGCAGAGATGCAGGGTCTGGGGCCAACGTCCTGACTTTC. It translates to CATSRDAGSGANVLTF. This chain joins TRBV15 and TRBJ2-6; TRBD1 might be the D (5 bases). The CDR3 totals 16 residues. Trimming pared 0 bases from V and 1 base from J, leaving 7 bases between. Germline CDR1 reads LNHNV; CDR2 reads YYDKDF (reference sequence).

This clone is large (0.1 to 1%) in the sample. The chain is built from TRBV14 and TRBJ2-7, with 7 bases aligning to TRBD2. Germline CDR1 is SGHDN and CDR2 is FVKESK. The CDR3 is made up of 15 amino acids. Trimming cost V 0 bases and J 6 bases; bases outside gene matches: 8. The CDR3 sequence: CASSQEGGRASEQYF. CDR3 nucleotide sequence: TGTGCCAGCAGCCAAGAAGGTGGGAGGGCCAGCGAGCAGTACTTC.

This clone has ten or more counts. The V and J genes are TRBV7-9 and TRBJ2-7, with D maybe TRBD2 (6 bases). Germline CDR1 SEHNR, CDR2 FQNEAQ (reference sequence). CDR3 length: 16 amino acids. V was shortened by 5 bases and J by 3 bases, with 20 bases between the two germline ends. CDR3 amino acids: CASSPPVFGSDYEQYF. In nucleotides, the CDR3 is TGTGCCAGCAGCCCCCCCGTGTTCGGGAGCGACTACGAGCAGTACTTC.

The chain has TRBV9 and TRBJ2-2; D is unresolved. CDR1 SGDLS and CDR2 YYNGEE come from the germline V gene. CDR3 length equals 14 residues. V was clipped by 0 bases and J by 6 bases, with 9 bases between them. For the CDR3, the DNA is TGTGCCAGCAGCGTAGGGCCCCTAGCCGGGGAGCTGTTTTTT. Its translation: CASSVGPLAGELFF.

The chain uses TRBV20-1 and TRBJ2-5, with no clear D. TRBJ2-7 matches the DNA end more closely, so the J call is doubtful. This CDR3 region has 11 residues. Germline lookup yields CDR1 DFQATT and CDR2 SNEGSKA (reference sequence). The CDR3 reads CSAAIRYEQYF. In DNA form, the CDR3 reads TGCAGTGCAGCTATCCGTTACGAGCAGTACTTC.